These 13 T cell receptor beta chains originate from one sample sequenced in a study of blood T cell repertoires in COVID-19. Clones were read by immunoSEQ multiplex PCR, and TCRdb kept only the in-frame ones, dropping some. The data contain about 98,000 clones, 75% to 85% of them singletons. Sequencing was carried out using peripheral blood. The receptors were sampled from a man aged 65-85 years with acute or convalescent COVID-19.

This sequence joins TRBV30 and TRBJ2-4; 10 bases are a match to TRBD2. This CDR3 comprises 15 residues. J was trimmed by 5 bases and V by 0 bases; bases with no gene match: 4. Germline CDR1 reads GTSNPN; CDR2 reads SVGIG (reference sequence). The CDR3 nucleotides are TGTGCCTGGAGTGTTCCTAGCGGGAGTCAAAACATTCAGTACTTC. Its translation: CAWSVPSGSQNIQYF. Together with reference TRBV30 and TRBJ2-4, the CDR3 gives the full variable domain: SQTIHQWPATLVQPVGSPLSLECTVEGTSNPNLYWYRQAAGRGLQLLFYSVGIGQISSEVPQNLSASRPQDRQFILSSKKLLLSDSGFYLCAWSVPSGSQNIQYFGAGTRLSVL.

In DNA form, the CDR3 reads TGTGCCAGCAGCCAAGATTATAGACTAGCGTCTGTTGAGCAGTTCTTC. Protein: CASSQDYRLASVEQFF. V usage is TRBV3-1 (or the pseudogene TRBV3-2) and J usage is TRBJ2-1; 8 positions agree with TRBD2. V trimming: 0 bases; J trimming: 9 bases; junction bases outside the gene matches: 10. The CDR3 extends over 16 amino acids. Germline V gene lookup returns CDR1 LGHDT and CDR2 YNNKEL (reference sequence).

The chain employs TRBV28 and TRBJ1-2; 9 positions match TRBD1. Looked up from germline, CDR1 is MDHEN and CDR2 is SYDVKM. The CDR3 has 15 amino acids. Trimming cost V 2 bases and J 6 bases; bases outside gene matches: 7. CDR3 bases: TGTGCCAGCAGTTTACTGGGACAGGGAGCGGATGGCTACACCTTC. Translated, it gives CASSLLGQGADGYTF.

V and J are TRBV28 and TRBJ1-3; a possible D gene is TRBD1 (5 bases). This CDR3 is 15 amino acids long. V was shortened by 6 bases and J by 0 bases, with 12 bases between the two germline ends. CDR1 is MDHEN and CDR2 is SYDVKM in the germline V gene. The CDR3 DNA sequence: TGTGCCAGCAGCACGACAGAGTTCTCTGGAAACACCATATATTTT. Its translation: CASSTTEFSGNTIYF.

The chain combines TRBV6-1 with TRBJ1-6; tentatively, D is TRBD1 (6 bases). CDR3 length equals 14 residues. V lost 1 base, J lost 8 bases, and 9 bases lay in between. Germline values: CDR1 MNHNS, CDR2 SASEGT. CDR3 sequence: CASSEVGADSPLHF. The CDR3, as DNA: TGTGCCAGCAGTGAAGTGGGGGCTGATTCACCCCTCCACTTT.

The chain uses TRBV28 and TRBJ2-7; 15 nucleotides line up with TRBD2. From germline, CDR1 is MDHEN and CDR2 SYDVKM. The CDR3 totals 18 residues. J was trimmed by 1 base and V by 5 bases; bases with no gene match: 9. The CDR3 sequence is CASSSPGTSGRRSYEQYF. The CDR3 nucleotides read TGTGCCAGCAGTAGCCCTGGGACTAGCGGGAGGCGGTCCTACGAGCAGTACTTC.

The V call is TRBV4-3, the J call TRBJ2-2; TRBD1 agrees at 8 bases. Germline CDR1 reads LGHNA; CDR2 reads YSLEER. V trimming: 4 bases; J trimming: 6 bases; junction bases outside the gene matches: 10. The CDR3 has 16 residues. CDR3 in amino acids: CASSLRRQGPAGELFF. The CDR3 DNA is TGCGCCAGCAGCCTAAGACGACAGGGGCCCGCCGGGGAGCTGTTTTTT.

The V and J genes are TRBV5-4 and TRBJ1-4; D possibly corresponds to TRBD1 (5 bases). CDR3 length equals 13 residues. Trimming took 2 bases from V and 8 from J, leaving 10 bases between them. Looked up from germline, CDR1 is SGHNT and CDR2 is YYREEE (reference sequence). Here the CDR3 reads CASSFQGREKLFF. The CDR3 nucleotides read TGTGCCAGCAGCTTCCAGGGTAGGGAAAAACTGTTTTTT.

The V and J genes are TRBV19 and TRBJ1-2, with 7 bases lining up with TRBD1. The CDR3 runs 12 residues. J was trimmed by 8 bases and V by 7 bases; bases with no gene match: 7. Germline V gene data show CDR1 as LNHDA and CDR2 as SQIVND (reference sequence). For the CDR3, the DNA is TGTGCCAGTACCTGGACAGGTCTCGGCTACACCTTC. Encoded protein: CASTWTGLGYTF.

In this sample, this clone turned up once. J is TRBJ2-3 and V is TRBV29-1; 9 nucleotides agree with TRBD2. With V trimmed by 7 bases and J by 3 bases, 17 bases remained unmatched. The CDR3 spans 17 residues. Germline-derived CDR1 and CDR2 are SQVTM and ANQGSEA. CDR3 nucleotide sequence: TGCAGCGCCTTGGTGGGCGGGAGGGCCTATAGGACAGATACGCAGTATTTT. This gives the protein CSALVGGRAYRTDTQYF.

This clone was picked up many times. This chain links TRBV7-9 with TRBJ2-5; tentatively, D is TRBD2 (7 bases). Trimming stripped 4 bases from V and 5 bases from J, with 11 bases between. This CDR3 has 13 amino acids. Germline CDR1 SEHNR, CDR2 FQNEAQ (reference sequence). As DNA, the CDR3 is TGTGCCAGCAGCTCGCGGGGGCCGGAGACCCAGTACTTC. This gives the protein CASSSRGPETQYF.

This chain connects TRBV4-1 to TRBJ2-1; 11 nucleotides align to TRBD2. This CDR3 region has 16 residues. Looked up from germline, CDR1 is MGHRA and CDR2 is YSYEKL. V was clipped by 4 bases and J by 2 bases; unmatched bases: 4. The CDR3 nucleotides read TGCGCCAGCAGCCGCCTACTAGCGGGAGCCTACAATGAGCAGTTCTTC. Translated, it gives CASSRLLAGAYNEQFF.

The V and J genes are TRBV2 and TRBJ2-1, with 15 bases fitting TRBD2. CDR1 SNHLY and CDR2 FYNNEI come from the germline V gene. J lost 9 bases, V lost 6 bases, and 9 bases had no gene match. CDR3 size: 16 residues. CDR3 amino acids: CASSAIGTSGRSEQFF. In DNA form, the CDR3 reads TGTGCCAGCAGCGCAATCGGGACTAGCGGGAGGAGTGAGCAGTTCTTC.